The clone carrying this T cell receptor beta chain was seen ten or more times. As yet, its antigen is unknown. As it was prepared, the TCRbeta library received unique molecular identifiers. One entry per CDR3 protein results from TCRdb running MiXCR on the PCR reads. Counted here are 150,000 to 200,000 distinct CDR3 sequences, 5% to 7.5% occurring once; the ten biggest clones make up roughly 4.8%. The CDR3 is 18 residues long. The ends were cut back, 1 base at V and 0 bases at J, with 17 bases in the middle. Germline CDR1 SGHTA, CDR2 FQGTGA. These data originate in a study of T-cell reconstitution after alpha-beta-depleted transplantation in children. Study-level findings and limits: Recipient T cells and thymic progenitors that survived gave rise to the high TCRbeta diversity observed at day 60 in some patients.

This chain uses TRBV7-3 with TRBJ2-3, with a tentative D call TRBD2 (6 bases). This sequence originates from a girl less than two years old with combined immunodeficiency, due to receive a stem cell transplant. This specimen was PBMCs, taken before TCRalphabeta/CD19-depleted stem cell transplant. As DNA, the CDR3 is TGTGCCAGCAGCTTAAGAGAGGCTAGCGCCCTTAGCACAGATACGCAGTATTTT. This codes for CASSLREASALSTDTQYF. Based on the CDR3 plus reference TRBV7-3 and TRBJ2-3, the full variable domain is GAGVSQTPSNKVTEKGKYVELRCDPISGHTALYWYRQSLGQGPEFLIYFQGTGAADDSGLPNDRFFAVRPEGSVSTLKIQRTERGDSAVYLCASSLREASALSTDTQYFGPGTRLTVL.